These 30 T cell receptor beta chains were all obtained from the same sample, sequenced in a study of CD8 T cells in Susac syndrome. With random hexamers, reverse transcription was performed on about 0.5 to 1 ug of RNA. In TCRdb, the immunoSEQ multiplex PCR reads were re-called with MiXCR into one record per CDR3 protein. The sample includes under 550,000 distinct CDR3 sequences, 75% to 90% of them seen just once. Sequenced sample: CD8+ T cells from PBMCs. These receptors were collected from a human donor with multiple sclerosis.

The sample holds one count of this clonotype. The rearrangement links TRBV12-3 or TRBV12-4 to TRBJ2-3, with 10 bases that match TRBD2. V lost 5 bases, J lost 5 bases, and 7 bases stayed unmatched. This CDR3 region has 15 residues. The CDR3 coding sequence is TGTGCCAGCAGTCCTAGCGGGAGTTCGGGAGATACGCAGTATTTT. Translating gives CASSPSGSSGDTQYF.

The chain couples TRBV11-2 to TRBJ2-2, with D perhaps TRBD1 or TRBD2 (6 bases each). The CDR3 sequence is 18 residues long. CDR1 and CDR2 from the germline V gene are SGHAT and FQNNGV. The V and J ends lost 0 bases and 2 bases respectively, with 16 bases between them. The CDR3 spells CASSLESMGGSNTGELFF. CDR3 DNA: TGTGCCAGCAGCTTAGAGAGTATGGGGGGCTCTAACACCGGGGAGCTGTTTTTT.

V usage is TRBV20-1 and J usage is TRBJ1-5, with D unclear. The germline V and J ends were trimmed by 0 bases and 2 bases, with 8 bases remaining between them. The CDR3 extends over 14 amino acids. The germline gives CDR1 DFQATT, CDR2 SNEGSKA (reference sequence). The CDR3 DNA follows: TGCAGTGCTAGAGAAGAGTGGGGCAATCAGCCCCAGCATTTT. Amino acids: CSAREEWGNQPQHF.

For this clonotype: One junction end does not reproduce the germline sequence, and a read error may be involved. The chain employs TRBV30 and TRBJ2-3; D ambiguous. Germline V gene data show CDR1 as GTSNPN and CDR2 as SVGIG (reference sequence). The CDR3 contains 14 residues. CDR3 sequence (DNA): TGTGCCTGGAGTGTACGTGGGAACACAGATGCGCAGTATTTT. Amino acid sequence: CAWSVRGNTDAQYF.

The sample holds a few counts of this clonotype. The chain recombines TRBV11-2 with TRBJ2-5; TRBD2 matches 14 bases. From germline, CDR1 is SGHAT and CDR2 FQNNGV. The CDR3 runs to 15 residues. Germline trimming cut 5 bases from V and 4 bases from J; bases unmatched to any gene: 3. For the CDR3, the DNA is TGTGCCAGCAGCGCCGGACTAGCGGGGGGAGAGACCCAGTACTTC. Its translation: CASSAGLAGGETQYF.

This chain joins TRBV7-9 and TRBJ2-2, with no clear D. CDR1 SEHNR and CDR2 FQNEAQ come from the germline V gene (reference sequence). CDR3 size: 17 residues. With 5 bases removed from V and 2 bases from J, the gap between germline ends came to 18 bases. CDR3 loop: CASSGTAVPKNTGELFF. The CDR3 nucleotides are TGTGCCAGCAGCGGAACAGCTGTTCCCAAAAACACCGGGGAGCTGTTTTTT. Drawing the rest from reference TRBV7-9 and TRBJ2-2, the complete variable domain is DTGVSQNPRHKITKRGQNVTFRCDPISEHNRLYWYRQTLGQGPEFLTYFQNEAQLEKSRLLSDRFSAERPKGSFSTLEIQRTEQGDSAMYLCASSGTAVPKNTGELFFGEGSRLTVL.

This clonotype was seen once. J is TRBJ1-2 and V is TRBV20-1; tentatively, D is TRBD1 (5 bases). CDR3 size: 15 residues. Germline CDR1 and CDR2: DFQATT and SNEGSKA (reference sequence). V shed 0 bases and J shed 8 bases, with 19 bases lying between them. For the CDR3, the DNA is TGCAGTGCTAGAGATCCGGTCGTGGTTTGGGACGGCTACACCTTC. Its translation is CSARDPVVVWDGYTF.

The genes are TRBV5-1 and TRBJ1-1, with 8 positions matching TRBD1. Germline loops: CDR1 SGHRS, CDR2 YFSETQ. This CDR3 spans 17 amino acids. Losses at the gene ends were 1 base for V and 1 base for J; bases not matched to a gene: 9. CDR3 coding DNA: TGCGCCAGCAGCTTGATATGGCAGGGGGCAACGAACACTGAAGCTTTCTTT. Translated: CASSLIWQGATNTEAFF.

The J gene is TRBJ2-7, the V gene TRBV7-9, with D unclear. Germline V lookup: CDR1 SEHNR, CDR2 FQNEAQ (reference sequence). V lost 1 base and J lost 0, with 7 bases in between. The CDR3 spans 14 residues. For the CDR3, the DNA is TGTGCCAGCAGCTTAGTAGAAGTCTCCTACGAGCAGTACTTC. Its translation is CASSLVEVSYEQYF.

In its sample, this clonotype was seen a few times. The genes are TRBV28 and TRBJ2-7; 8 bases agree with TRBD2. The CDR3 sequence is 14 residues long. Germline CDR1 reads MDHEN; CDR2 reads SYDVKM. V dropped 8 bases and J dropped 1; count of bases not matched to a gene: 7. The CDR3: CASGEAGVSYEQYF. The CDR3 nucleotides read TGTGCCAGCGGGGAAGCGGGAGTGTCCTACGAGCAGTACTTC. The whole variable domain, filled in from reference TRBV28 and TRBJ2-7, reads DVKVTQSSRYLVKRTGEKVFLECVQDMDHENMFWYRQDPGLGLRLIYFSYDVKMKEKGDIPEGYSVSREKKERFSLILESASTNQTSMYLCASGEAGVSYEQYFGPGTRLTVT.

The sample holds one count of this clonotype. The V and J genes are TRBV28 and TRBJ1-2; a possible D gene is TRBD1 (5 bases). The CDR3 runs 15 residues. The germline CDR1 and CDR2 sequences are MDHEN and SYDVKM. Between the trimmed V and J ends, which lost 3 bases and 6 bases, there was a span of 17 bases. The chain's CDR3 is CASSFPSTRQNGYTF. The CDR3 DNA sequence: TGTGCCAGCAGTTTCCCGTCAACCAGACAGAATGGCTACACCTTC.

The chain carries TRBV21-1 and TRBJ2-7. TRBV21-1 is an annotated pseudogene. The CDR3 consists of 12 residues. The CDR3 nucleotides are TGTGCCAGCAGCAAAGAAGGGTACGAGCAGTACTTC. Protein product: CASSKEGYEQYF.

The chain couples TRBV28 to TRBJ2-3; the D gene could be TRBD1 or TRBD2 (5 bases each). This CDR3 contains 15 residues. CDR1 is MDHEN and CDR2 is SYDVKM in the germline V gene. The V end was cut by 4 bases, the J end by 6 bases, with 17 bases between. As DNA, the CDR3 is TGTGCCAGCAGTTCTCGGGGCCTCCCGCATGATACGCAGTATTTT. Protein product: CASSSRGLPHDTQYF.

This clonotype was observed a single time. The chain has TRBV28 and TRBJ2-7; tentative D call: TRBD2 (6 bases). From germline, CDR1 is MDHEN and CDR2 SYDVKM. V shed 6 bases and J shed 1 base, with 13 bases lying between them. The length of the CDR3 is 14 residues. The CDR3 reads CASSRRLASYEQYF. The CDR3 coding sequence is TGTGCCAGCAGCCGTCGTCTAGCGTCCTACGAGCAGTACTTC.

The rearrangement uses TRBV20-1 and TRBJ1-2; 7 nucleotides line up with TRBD1. Germline CDR1 DFQATT, CDR2 SNEGSKA (reference sequence). This CDR3 contains 17 residues. V was clipped by 3 bases and J by 4 bases; unmatched bases: 17. The CDR3 here is CSASPGWDSNPLYGYTF. Written as DNA, the CDR3 is TGCAGTGCTAGCCCTGGTTGGGACAGCAATCCCCTCTATGGCTACACCTTC.

This chain uses TRBV27 with TRBJ2-7; 10 nucleotides align to TRBD2. Germline CDR1 reads MNHEY; CDR2 reads SMNVEV (reference sequence). The CDR3 runs 16 residues. Trimming took 2 bases from V and 0 from J; bases not matched to a gene: 4. CDR3 sequence: CASSLTSGASSYEQYF. The CDR3, as DNA: TGTGCCAGCAGTTTAACTAGCGGGGCCAGCTCCTACGAGCAGTACTTC.

CDR3 amino acids: CASSQNGEGAAYEQYF. The CDR3 DNA is TGTGCCAGCTCACAAAACGGAGAGGGGGCTGCCTACGAGCAGTACTTC. The chain uses TRBV18 and TRBJ2-7; TRBD1 aligns across 7 bases. Per germline, CDR1 KGHSH and CDR2 LQKENI. V lost 4 bases to trimming and J lost 2 bases; unmatched junction nucleotides: 11. The CDR3 extends over 16 amino acids.

This clonotype was picked up a small number of times. The chain couples TRBV25-1 to TRBJ2-3; D is possibly TRBD2 (6 bases). V lost 6 bases to trimming and J lost 6 bases, with 19 bases between them. The CDR3 is 15 residues long. CDR1 is MGHDK, CDR2 SYGVNS, per germline. The CDR3 nucleotides read TGTGCCAGCAGCTCGCGGGGTCAACTGTCGGATACGCAGTATTTT. Its translation: CASSSRGQLSDTQYF. Looking up the rest from reference TRBV25-1 and TRBJ2-3 gives the full variable domain: EADIYQTPRYLVIGTGKKITLECSQTMGHDKMYWYQQDPGMELHLIHYSYGVNSTEKGDLSSESTVSRIRTEHFPLTLESARPSHTSQYLCASSSRGQLSDTQYFGPGTRLTVL.

This clonotype was counted a single time. V usage is TRBV28 and J usage is TRBJ1-6; TRBD1 agrees at 11 bases. J gave up 3 bases and V 6 bases, and 7 bases lay outside the gene matches. The CDR3 has 17 amino acids. The germline V gene encodes CDR1 MDHEN and CDR2 SYDVKM. The CDR3 loop reads CASRDGQGAVYNSPLHF. The DNA for the CDR3 is TGTGCCAGCAGGGATGGACAGGGGGCAGTCTATAATTCACCCCTCCACTTT.

The genes are TRBV4-1 and TRBJ2-4; D remains ambiguous. Trimming removed 2 bases at V and 0 bases at J, with 26 bases between. The CDR3 runs 21 residues. Germline assignment: CDR1 MGHRA and CDR2 YSYEKL. CDR3 in DNA: TGCGCCAGCAGCCAAAACTTAGCTTCAGCCCGGATTCTCCTAGCCAAAAACATTCAGTACTTC. It translates to CASSQNLASARILLAKNIQYF.

With respect to this clonotype: The germline gene is not matched at one end of the junction; a read error may be the cause. This chain connects TRBV2 to TRBJ2-2, with 8 nucleotides matching TRBD1. The CDR3 consists of 16 residues. Germline V CDR1 and CDR2: SNHLY, FYNNEI. CDR3 loop: CAGSQPQGALRGELFF. The CDR3 DNA sequence: TGTGCCGGCAGCCAACCTCAGGGGGCGCTAAGAGGGGAGCTGTTTTTT.

The V call is TRBV4-1, the J call TRBJ2-7, with D possibly TRBD2 on 5 matching bases. CDR1 is MGHRA and CDR2 is YSYEKL in the germline V gene. The germline V and J ends were trimmed by 2 bases and 0 bases, with 11 bases remaining between them. This CDR3 contains 15 residues. The CDR3 protein is CASSQITGSSYEQYF. CDR3 DNA sequence: TGCGCCAGCAGCCAAATTACGGGGAGCTCCTACGAGCAGTACTTC.

V and J are TRBV15 and TRBJ1-5; the D is unclear. The germline V and J ends were trimmed by 5 bases and 9 bases, with 11 bases remaining between them. CDR3 length equals 12 residues. Germline lookup yields CDR1 LNHNV and CDR2 YYDKDF (reference sequence). In nucleotides, the CDR3 is TGTGCCACCAGCCCCGGCTCGGGGCCCCAGCATTTT. Translating gives CATSPGSGPQHF. Filled out from reference TRBV15 and TRBJ1-5, the complete variable domain reads DAMVIQNPRYQVTQFGKPVTLSCSQTLNHNVMYWYQQKSSQAPKLLFHYYDKDFNNEADTPDNFQSRRPNTSFCFLDIRSPGLGDTAMYLCATSPGSGPQHFGDGTRLSIL.

With respect to this clonotype: A junction boundary mismatches the germline segment, possibly from a read error. The chain joins TRBV29-1 to TRBJ2-3; TRBD1 aligns across 8 bases. Per germline, CDR1 SQVTM and CDR2 ANQGSEA. The CDR3 loop spans 15 amino acids. As DNA, the CDR3 is TGCAGCGTCGAAGAAGGGACAGGAGGTGTAGATACGCAGTATTTT. It translates to CSVEEGTGGVDTQYF.

The CDR3 region has the DNA TGTGCCAGCAGCTTAGATAATCGACAGGGGACCACTGAAGCTTTCTTT. Amino acids: CASSLDNRQGTTEAFF. The rearrangement links TRBV11-2 to TRBJ1-1, with TRBD1 identical over 8 bases. Trimming took 0 bases from V and 4 from J; bases not matched to a gene: 7. This CDR3 is 16 amino acids long. Per germline, CDR1 SGHAT and CDR2 FQNNGV.

The chain carries TRBV5-4 and TRBJ2-2; a possible D gene is TRBD2 (6 bases). Between the trimmed V and J ends, which lost 5 bases and 7 bases, there was a span of 12 bases. Germline values: CDR1 SGHNT, CDR2 YYREEE (reference sequence). This CDR3 has 13 residues. CDR3 region: CASSPGLGGELFF. In DNA form, the CDR3 reads TGTGCCAGCAGTCCGGGACTTGGCGGGGAGCTGTTTTTT.

This clonotype was picked up a small number of times. This rearrangement joins TRBV7-9 to TRBJ2-1; 9 bases fit TRBD1. The CDR3 spans 15 residues. CDR1 and CDR2 (germline): SEHNR, FQNEAQ (reference sequence). Germline trimming cut 1 base from V and 7 bases from J; bases unmatched to any gene: 5. The CDR3 DNA follows: TGTGCCAGCAGCTTAGGCGACAGGGGGGAGAATGAGCAGTTCTTC. Translated: CASSLGDRGENEQFF.

There are a few counts of this clonotype. The chain is built from TRBV2 and TRBJ1-2; D remains unclear. Trimming stripped 2 bases from V and 3 bases from J, with 7 bases between. Germline V lookup: CDR1 SNHLY, CDR2 FYNNEI. This CDR3 region has 13 residues. DNA for the CDR3: TGTGCCAGCAGTGAATCGGGGTACTATGGCTACACCTTC. This sequence encodes CASSESGYYGYTF.

The chain has TRBV6-5 and TRBJ1-1; D not certain. CDR3 length: 13 amino acids. Germline V gives CDR1 MNHEY, CDR2 SVGAGI. Between the trimmed V and J ends, which lost 5 bases and 4 bases, there was a span of 11 bases. CDR3: CASSILPVTEAFF. The CDR3 nucleotides read TGTGCCAGCAGTATACTCCCTGTCACTGAAGCTTTCTTT.

The chain has TRBV19 and TRBJ2-6, with 7 bases that match TRBD2. The germline V gene has CDR1 LNHDA and CDR2 SQIVND (reference sequence). The ends lost 3 bases at V and 1 base at J; junction bases unmatched: 9. The CDR3 runs 18 residues. The CDR3 coding sequence is TGTGCCAGTAGTATCCGGACGGGGGGTTGGTCTGGGGCCAACGTCCTGACTTTC. It yields the protein CASSIRTGGWSGANVLTF.